The clone carrying this TCR beta chain occurred a few times. This record comes from a study of T cell responses to AZD1222 COVID-19 vaccine. TCRdb keeps only in-frame clones here, not all; method: immunoSEQ multiplex PCR. Here the sample spans over 130,000 clones, 88% being singletons. Germline V CDR1 and CDR2: MNHEY, SVGAGI. Trimming took off 8 bases at V and 2 bases at J, with 7 bases between the two ends. CDR3 size: 13 residues. The chain employs TRBV6-5 and TRBJ1-6; no firm D call. The clonotype was recovered from an adult who received the AZD1222 COVID-19 vaccine. Sequencing used peripheral blood, obtained 28 days after the second AZD1222 dose. In nucleotides, the CDR3 is TGTGCCAGCCAGGTCGCCTATAATTCACCCCTCCACTTT. Protein product: CASQVAYNSPLHF.